The 17 T cell receptor beta chains reported below all come from one sample, sequenced in a study of cytomegalovirus exposure and HLA in healthy donors (dated by TCRdb to 2017 to 2019). The library came from the immunoSEQ multiplex PCR assay. A mixture of 60 forward primers for TCR Vbeta segments and 13 reverse primers for TCR Jbeta segments was used in the multiplex PCR. Held by TCRdb, this immuneACCESS table contains in-frame sequences only and omits some clones. Under half of the omission traces to an unresolved V gene where checked; the cause of the rest is unknown. This sample has about 15,000 clones in its table, and about two thirds of those were observed once. Roughly 18% of the sample goes to the ten largest clones. The sequenced sample consisted of PBMCs. The receptor source for this set is a woman aged 50 to 60 in good health and CMV-seropositive.

This chain joins TRBV29-1 and TRBJ1-2; D uncertain. The germline V gene encodes CDR1 SQVTM and CDR2 ANQGSEA. Trimming removed 5 bases from V and 4 bases from J, with 11 bases in between. This CDR3 comprises 12 residues. The CDR3: CSVPWRGYGYTF. Written as DNA, the CDR3 is TGCAGCGTTCCGTGGCGGGGCTATGGCTACACCTTC.

The chain links TRBV20-1 to TRBJ2-5; unclear D gene. The V and J ends lost 6 bases and 5 bases respectively, with 10 bases between them. CDR1 DFQATT and CDR2 SNEGSKA come from the germline V gene (reference sequence). The CDR3 totals 11 residues. The CDR3 region is CSALEAETQYF. DNA for the CDR3: TGCAGTGCCTTAGAGGCCGAGACCCAGTACTTC.

The rearrangement uses TRBV6-1 and TRBJ1-2; 8 nucleotides align to TRBD1. V lost 3 bases to trimming and J lost 12 bases; unmatched junction nucleotides: 12. Germline V gives CDR1 MNHNS, CDR2 SASEGT. The CDR3 consists of 14 residues. CDR3 nucleotides: TGTGCCAGCAGTGAGACTCGGACAGGGTTGGTGAACACCTTC. Translating gives CASSETRTGLVNTF.

The rearrangement links TRBV4-3 to TRBJ1-1; 7 bases are a match to TRBD1. Germline assignment: CDR1 LGHNA and CDR2 YSLEER. This CDR3 has 16 residues. Trimming removed 1 base from V and 0 bases from J; junction bases left unmatched: 5. This CDR3 reads CASSQGQGDLNTEAFF. The CDR3 bases are TGCGCCAGCAGCCAAGGACAGGGAGATTTGAACACTGAAGCTTTCTTT.

The chain has TRBV28 and TRBJ2-5, with 9 nucleotides matching TRBD1. Germline loops: CDR1 MDHEN, CDR2 SYDVKM. The trim removed 7 bases at V and 5 bases at J, leaving 11 bases unmatched. The CDR3 covers 15 residues. As DNA, the CDR3 is TGTGCCAGCACCCGGGACAGGGTTTCAGTGGAGACCCAGTACTTC. This encodes CASTRDRVSVETQYF.

The rearrangement joins TRBV4-1 to TRBJ1-5; D perhaps matches TRBD1 (6 bases). Trimming removed 4 bases at V and 0 bases at J, with 10 bases between. The CDR3 sequence is 15 residues long. Germline CDR1 MGHRA, CDR2 YSYEKL. For the CDR3, the DNA is TGCGCCAGCAGCCCCGGGACATATAGCAATCAGCCCCAGCATTTT. It specifies CASSPGTYSNQPQHF.

This clone was recorded a few times. The V call is TRBV28, the J call TRBJ2-7, with D possibly TRBD1 on 6 matching bases. Germline values: CDR1 MDHEN, CDR2 SYDVKM. V lost 2 bases and J lost 2, with 7 bases in between. CDR3 length equals 13 residues. CDR3 nucleotide sequence: TGTGCCAGCAGTTTAGGGGGCCCCTACGAGCAGTACTTC. As protein: CASSLGGPYEQYF.

The chain uses TRBV5-6 and TRBJ2-5; tentative D call: TRBD1 (6 bases). CDR1 is SGHDT, CDR2 YYEEEE, per germline. This CDR3 has 15 residues. Trimming removed 2 bases at V and 4 bases at J, with 15 bases between. The CDR3 bases are TGTGCCAGCAGCTTACGGGCGTTAGGGGGAGAGACCCAGTACTTC. Protein: CASSLRALGGETQYF. Drawing the rest from reference TRBV5-6 and TRBJ2-5, the complete variable domain is DAGVTQSPTHLIKTRGQQVTLRCSPKSGHDTVSWYQQALGQGPQFIFQYYEEEERQRGNFPDRFSGHQFPNYSSELNVNALLLGDSALYLCASSLRALGGETQYFGPGTRLLVL.

The gene calls are TRBV30 and TRBJ2-7, with D possibly TRBD1 on 5 matching bases. Germline V gene lookup returns CDR1 GTSNPN and CDR2 SVGIG (reference sequence). This CDR3 has 10 residues. The V and J ends lost 5 bases and 4 bases respectively, with 6 bases between them. The CDR3 spells CAWGAYEQYF. The CDR3 nucleotides read TGTGCCTGGGGGGCGTACGAGCAGTACTTC.

This chain links TRBV30 with TRBJ2-7, with 10 bases lining up with TRBD1. This CDR3 has 12 amino acids. The V and J ends lost 3 bases and 13 bases, in that order; junction bases with no gene match: 9. Germline assignment: CDR1 GTSNPN and CDR2 SVGIG (reference sequence). CDR3 in DNA: TGTGCCTGGAGGGGGACAGGGGTCTACAAATACTTC. Its protein is CAWRGTGVYKYF.

This clone was observed a single time. The rearrangement joins TRBV7-2 to TRBJ2-7; possibly TRBD2 for D (6 bases). V was pared by 6 bases and J by 0 bases, with 9 bases between. This CDR3 is 13 amino acids long. Germline CDR1 SGHTA, CDR2 FQGNSA. The CDR3 sequence is CASRDGSSYEQYF. DNA for the CDR3: TGTGCCAGCAGGGACGGGAGCTCCTACGAGCAGTACTTC. Together with reference TRBV7-2 and TRBJ2-7, the CDR3 gives the full variable domain: GAGVSQSPSNKVTEKGKDVELRCDPISGHTALYWYRQSLGQGLEFLIYFQGNSAPDKSGLPSDRFSAERTGGSVSTLTIQRTQQEDSAVYLCASRDGSSYEQYFGPGTRLTVT.

The chain links TRBV6-1 to TRBJ1-5; D is ambiguous. The germline CDR1 and CDR2 sequences are MNHNS and SASEGT. The V end was cut by 3 bases, the J end by 4 bases, with 7 bases between. The CDR3 runs 13 residues. CDR3 region: CASSEGQNQPQHF. DNA for the CDR3: TGTGCCAGCAGTGAGGGCCAGAATCAGCCCCAGCATTTT.

The chain has TRBV6-1 and TRBJ2-1; a possible D gene is TRBD2 (5 bases). V lost 3 bases and J lost 9, with 18 bases in between. This CDR3 region has 15 residues. Per the germline V gene, CDR1 is MNHNS and CDR2 is SASEGT. The CDR3 loop reads CASSDGLPSAVEQFF. The CDR3 DNA is TGTGCCAGCAGTGACGGGCTTCCGTCAGCGGTTGAGCAGTTCTTC.

About this clone: The junction and the germline gene differ at one end; a read error may be behind it. The genes are TRBV29-1 and TRBJ2-6; tentative D call: TRBD1 (5 bases). The CDR3 covers 13 residues. The germline gives CDR1 SQVTM, CDR2 ANQGSEA. The CDR3 DNA is TGCAGCGTTGTTCCCTCTGGGGCCAGCGTCCTGACTTTC. Protein product: CSVVPSGASVLTF.

The chain employs TRBV5-1 and TRBJ1-2; TRBD1 matches 7 bases. The junction had 7 bases not matched to a gene; V was cut back by 1 base and J by 7 bases. The CDR3 covers 14 residues. The V gene's germline CDR1 is SGHRS and CDR2 YFSETQ. The CDR3 is CASSLRQGPSGYTF. Written as DNA, the CDR3 is TGCGCCAGCAGCTTGAGACAGGGCCCCAGTGGCTACACCTTC.

The V and J genes are TRBV6-5 and TRBJ1-2; D possibly corresponds to TRBD1 (5 bases). CDR1 MNHEY and CDR2 SVGAGI come from the germline V gene. Trimming left V 4 bases short and J 9 bases short, with 9 bases between. The CDR3 extends over 11 amino acids. CDR3 region: CASSSGGSYTF. The CDR3, as DNA: TGTGCCAGCAGTTCCGGGGGTAGCTACACCTTC.

The chain has TRBV30 and TRBJ1-1; 7 bases are a match to TRBD1. The V and J ends lost 7 bases and 4 bases, in that order; junction bases with no gene match: 12. The CDR3 is made up of 14 amino acids. The germline gives CDR1 GTSNPN, CDR2 SVGIG (reference sequence). This chain's CDR3 is CAFFPQGMSTEAFF. The CDR3 bases are TGTGCCTTTTTCCCACAGGGGATGAGCACTGAAGCTTTCTTT.